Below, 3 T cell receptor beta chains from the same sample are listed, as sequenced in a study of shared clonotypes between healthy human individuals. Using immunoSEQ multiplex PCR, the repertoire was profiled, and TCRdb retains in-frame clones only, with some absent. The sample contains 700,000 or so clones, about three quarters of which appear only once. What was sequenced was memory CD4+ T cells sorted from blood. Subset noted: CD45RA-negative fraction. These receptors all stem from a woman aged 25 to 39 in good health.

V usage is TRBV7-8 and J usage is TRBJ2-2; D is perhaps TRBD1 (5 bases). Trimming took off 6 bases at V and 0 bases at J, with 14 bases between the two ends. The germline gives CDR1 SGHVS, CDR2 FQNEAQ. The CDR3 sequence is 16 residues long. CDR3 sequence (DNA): TGTGCCAGCAGTATACAGGTTCCCGCGAACACCGGGGAGCTGTTTTTT. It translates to CASSIQVPANTGELFF.

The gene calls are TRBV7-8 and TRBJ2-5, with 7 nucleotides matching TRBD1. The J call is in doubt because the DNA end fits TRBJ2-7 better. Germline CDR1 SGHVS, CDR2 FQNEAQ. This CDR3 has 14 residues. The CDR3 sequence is CASSRGTVGPEQYF. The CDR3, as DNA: TGTGCCAGCAGCAGAGGGACAGTGGGCCCCGAGCAGTACTTC.

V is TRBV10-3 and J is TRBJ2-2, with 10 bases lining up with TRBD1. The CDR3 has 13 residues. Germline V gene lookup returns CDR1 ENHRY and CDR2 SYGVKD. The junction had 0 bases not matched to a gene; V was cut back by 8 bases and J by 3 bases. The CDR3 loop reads CAIGTGDTGELFF. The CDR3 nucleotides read TGTGCCATCGGGACAGGGGACACCGGGGAGCTGTTTTTT.